The 24 T cell receptor beta chains listed next were all sequenced from one sample in a study of cytotoxic CD8 clonotypes in ibrutinib-treated CLL. Measured with immunoSEQ multiplex PCR; TCRdb has only the in-frame clones, and not every one. The sample consists of fewer than 300,000 clones, about 72% of them appearing once. This material consisted of PBMCs, taken at disease progression, from a patient treated with ibrutinib. The source of these receptors is a human donor with chronic lymphocytic leukemia.

The gene calls are TRBV5-1 and TRBJ2-6; 8 bases fit TRBD1. Looked up from germline, CDR1 is SGHRS and CDR2 is YFSETQ. V was pared by 4 bases and J by 4 bases, with 7 bases of the junction left unmatched. CDR3 length equals 16 residues. DNA of the CDR3: TGCGCCAGCAGCGCCGGACAGGGAACCGGGGCCAACGTCCTGACTTTC. Amino acids: CASSAGQGTGANVLTF. Filled out from reference TRBV5-1 and TRBJ2-6, the complete variable domain reads KAGVTQTPRYLIKTRGQQVTLSCSPISGHRSVSWYQQTPGQGLQFLFEYFSETQRNKGNFPGRFSGRQFSNSRSEMNVSTLELGDSALYLCASSAGQGTGANVLTFGAGSRLTVL.

This clone was detected a few times. The CDR3 sequence: CASTTTGYSGNTIYF. The CDR3, as DNA: TGTGCCAGTACTACGACAGGTTACTCTGGAAACACCATATATTTT. This chain joins TRBV19 and TRBJ1-3; tentative D call: TRBD1 (6 bases). From germline, CDR1 is LNHDA and CDR2 SQIVND (reference sequence). V was clipped by 7 bases and J by 0 bases, with 13 bases between them. The CDR3 is 15 amino acids.

The chain uses TRBV10-3 and TRBJ2-4; D remains ambiguous. V was pared by 3 bases and J by 5 bases, with 8 bases between. The CDR3 is made up of 13 amino acids. CDR1 is ENHRY and CDR2 is SYGVKD in the germline V gene. The CDR3 sequence: CAISDTDQNIQYF. The CDR3 DNA sequence: TGTGCCATCAGTGATACCGATCAAAACATTCAGTACTTC.

V gene TRBV6-4 combines with J gene TRBJ2-1, with 8 bases that match TRBD2. The trim removed 3 bases at V and 4 bases at J, leaving 5 bases unmatched. In germline, CDR1 is MRHNA, CDR2 SNTAGT. The CDR3 length is 15 residues. DNA of the CDR3: TGTGCCAGCAGTGATAGCGGGGAACCTTACAATGAGCAGTTCTTC. This gives the protein CASSDSGEPYNEQFF.

V is TRBV27 and J is TRBJ2-7; TRBD2 might be the D (6 bases). The CDR3 extends over 15 amino acids. Trimming cost V 3 bases and J 2 bases, with 14 bases left between them. CDR1 and CDR2 from the germline V gene are MNHEY and SMNVEV (reference sequence). CDR3 coding DNA: TGTGCCAGCAGTTTTGGAGGGGATCGCCCCTACGAGCAGTACTTC. It codes for CASSFGGDRPYEQYF.

The chain links TRBV18 to TRBJ1-1; the match to TRBD1 covers 9 bases. Germline V CDR1 and CDR2: KGHSH, LQKENI. The CDR3 totals 14 residues. The V gene end was trimmed by 3 bases and the J gene end by 4 bases; junction bases not matched to a gene: 3. The CDR3, as DNA: TGTGCCAGCTCACCCACGACAGGGGGCACTGAAGCTTTCTTT. This gives the protein CASSPTTGGTEAFF. Complete variable domain (other parts from reference TRBV18 and TRBJ1-1): NAGVMQNPRHLVRRRGQEARLRCSPMKGHSHVYWYRQLPEEGLKFMVYLQKENIIDESGMPKERFSAEFPKEGPSILRIQQVVRGDSAAYFCASSPTTGGTEAFFGQGTRLTVV.

This clone has only a few counts. This sequence joins TRBV5-1 and TRBJ2-5; D may be TRBD2 (5 bases). Germline-derived CDR1 and CDR2 are SGHRS and YFSETQ. Trimming left V 4 bases short and J 7 bases short, with 11 bases between. The CDR3 has 12 residues. CDR3 sequence reads: CASSRDGGTQYF. The DNA for the CDR3 is TGCGCCAGCAGCCGGGATGGCGGGACCCAGTACTTC.

This sequence joins TRBV4-1 and TRBJ2-1; no clear D. The CDR3 is 13 amino acids. V was cut by 0 bases and J by 13 bases, with 13 bases left in between. Germline CDR1 is MGHRA and CDR2 is YSYEKL. This CDR3 is CASSQDRSLLQFF. The CDR3 nucleotides are TGCGCCAGCAGCCAAGATAGATCTCTATTACAGTTCTTC.

There are a few counts of this clone. The V gene is TRBV9, the J gene TRBJ2-7; weak D call: TRBD1 (7 bases). The V gene's germline CDR1 is SGDLS and CDR2 YYNGEE. Deletions cut 4 bases from V and 4 bases from J, with 15 bases between. This CDR3 region has 14 residues. CDR3 region: CASSTDRAGYEQYF. CDR3 nucleotides: TGTGCCAGCAGCACAGACAGGGCGGGATACGAGCAGTACTTC.

The rearrangement joins TRBV4-3 to TRBJ2-2; D possibly corresponds to TRBD2 (6 bases). V gave up 0 bases and J gave up 2 bases, with 7 bases separating them. The CDR3 has 15 residues. Germline V gene lookup returns CDR1 LGHNA and CDR2 YSLEER. The CDR3 loop reads CASSQEGLNTGELFF. CDR3 bases: TGCGCCAGCAGCCAAGAGGGACTCAACACCGGGGAGCTGTTTTTT.

CDR3 DNA sequence: TGTGCCAGCAGTGAAGGGATAACCGGGCCTACCTACGAGCAGTACTTC. It encodes CASSEGITGPTYEQYF. The chain is built from TRBV6-1 and TRBJ2-7; D is unresolved. Trimming took 1 base from V and 2 from J, leaving 15 bases between them. The CDR3 is 16 residues long. Per germline, CDR1 MNHNS and CDR2 SASEGT.

This chain uses TRBV7-2 with TRBJ2-7, with D possibly TRBD2 on 7 matching bases. Germline loops: CDR1 SGHTA, CDR2 FQGNSA. Trimming stripped 6 bases from V and 5 bases from J, with 17 bases between. The length of the CDR3 is 14 residues. CDR3 protein: CASSRVGGADEQYF. CDR3 DNA: TGTGCCAGCAGTCGAGTAGGGGGGGCCGACGAGCAGTACTTC.

The rearrangement uses TRBV5-1 and TRBJ2-2, with 8 bases that match TRBD1. The germline gives CDR1 SGHRS, CDR2 YFSETQ. With 3 bases clipped from V and 9 bases from J, the junction kept 16 bases outside the gene matches. This CDR3 comprises 17 residues. The CDR3 sequence: CASSSIAEDRERRELFF. The CDR3 bases are TGCGCCAGCAGCTCCATAGCGGAGGACAGGGAGCGCCGGGAGCTGTTTTTT.

The chain couples TRBV9 to TRBJ2-1, with 7 bases identical to TRBD2. This CDR3 is built from 17 residues. Per the germline V gene, CDR1 is SGDLS and CDR2 is YYNGEE. With 3 bases clipped from V and 8 bases from J, the junction kept 17 bases outside the gene matches. The CDR3 DNA is TGTGCCAGCAGCGCCGCGATAACGGGGGGAAGGATAGATGAGCAGTTCTTC. This sequence encodes CASSAAITGGRIDEQFF.

The V gene is TRBV4-1, the J gene TRBJ2-3, with TRBD2 matching 9 bases. With 1 base clipped from V and 0 bases from J, the junction kept 2 bases outside the gene matches. The CDR3 is 16 amino acids. The germline V gene has CDR1 MGHRA and CDR2 YSYEKL. CDR3 sequence reads: CASSQASGDSTDTQYF. The CDR3 DNA follows: TGCGCCAGCAGCCAAGCTAGCGGGGACAGCACAGATACGCAGTATTTT.

The J gene is TRBJ2-7, the V gene TRBV10-2; 10 bases match TRBD1. In germline, CDR1 is WSHSY, CDR2 SAAADI. The ends lost 7 bases at V and 2 bases at J; junction bases unmatched: 2. The length of the CDR3 is 13 residues. DNA for the CDR3: TGCGCCAGCAATGACAGGGGGCCCTACGAGCAGTACTTC. It yields the protein CASNDRGPYEQYF.

The chain has TRBV10-3 and TRBJ1-1; D may be TRBD1 (5 bases). The CDR3 consists of 13 residues. Germline V lookup: CDR1 ENHRY, CDR2 SYGVKD. V was trimmed by 4 bases and J by 6 bases, leaving 12 bases between them. The CDR3 loop is CAISARGMPEAFF. DNA for the CDR3: TGTGCCATCAGTGCGAGGGGAATGCCTGAAGCTTTCTTT.

The CDR3 is CASSLGQRRKLFF. The CDR3 DNA reads TGTGCCAGCAGCTTAGGGCAGCGGAGGAAACTGTTTTTT. The chain employs TRBV7-9 and TRBJ1-4; D gene ambiguous. CDR3 length equals 13 residues. The V end was cut by 1 base, the J end by 11 bases, with 11 bases between. In germline, CDR1 is SEHNR, CDR2 FQNEAQ (reference sequence).

The J gene is TRBJ2-6, the V gene TRBV7-3, with no clear D. V was cut by 4 bases and J by 0 bases, with 10 bases left in between. There are 16 residues in the CDR3. Germline V lookup: CDR1 SGHTA, CDR2 FQGTGA. CDR3 in DNA: TGTGCCAGCAGCTCCGGTTGGGGCTCTGGGGCCAACGTCCTGACTTTC. Its translation: CASSSGWGSGANVLTF.

This chain connects TRBV6-1 to TRBJ2-7, with 9 bases fitting TRBD1. V lost 6 bases to trimming and J lost 3 bases; unmatched junction nucleotides: 6. The V gene's germline CDR1 is MNHNS and CDR2 SASEGT. The CDR3 has 14 residues. The CDR3 loop is CASRRQGGNYEQYF. CDR3 in DNA: TGTGCCAGCAGACGACAGGGGGGAAACTACGAGCAGTACTTC.

The chain has TRBV11-3 and TRBJ2-1, with 10 bases that match TRBD2. Unmatched junction bases numbered 3, after V lost 5 bases and J lost 5 bases. CDR1 and CDR2 from the germline V gene are SGHNT and YENEEA. The CDR3 is 14 amino acids. In DNA, the CDR3 is TGTGCCAGCAGCCACGGGACTAGCGACAATGAGCAGTTCTTC. This gives the protein CASSHGTSDNEQFF. The complete variable domain, with remaining parts taken from reference TRBV11-3 and TRBJ2-1, reads EAGVVQSPRYKIIEKKQPVAFWCNPISGHNTLYWYLQNLGQGPELLIRYENEEAVDDSQLPKDRFSAERLKGVDSTLKIQPAELGDSAVYLCASSHGTSDNEQFFGPGTRLTVL.

V gene TRBV5-6 combines with J gene TRBJ2-2; the D is unclear. The CDR3 is 13 amino acids. With 1 base removed from V and 4 bases from J, the gap between germline ends came to 5 bases. CDR1 SGHDT and CDR2 YYEEEE come from the germline V gene. The CDR3 coding sequence is TGTGCCAGCAGCTTGTCCATCACCGGGGAGCTGTTTTTT. Encoded protein: CASSLSITGELFF.

J is TRBJ1-2 and V is TRBV6-5; tentative D call: TRBD1 (6 bases). The CDR3 covers 13 residues. Trimming left V 5 bases short and J 5 bases short, with 12 bases between. CDR1 is MNHEY, CDR2 SVGAGI, per germline. CDR3 region: CASSPTGVYGYTF. The CDR3 nucleotides read TGTGCCAGCAGTCCGACAGGAGTTTATGGCTACACCTTC.

This clone appeared a single time. The chain has TRBV15 and TRBJ2-5; D gene unclear. CDR1 is LNHNV, CDR2 YYDKDF, per germline (reference sequence). V gave up 5 bases and J gave up 1 base, with 14 bases separating them. This CDR3 region has 15 residues. The CDR3 region is CATSLRLVRQETQYF. The CDR3 nucleotides read TGTGCCACCAGCCTAAGACTCGTCCGCCAAGAGACCCAGTACTTC.